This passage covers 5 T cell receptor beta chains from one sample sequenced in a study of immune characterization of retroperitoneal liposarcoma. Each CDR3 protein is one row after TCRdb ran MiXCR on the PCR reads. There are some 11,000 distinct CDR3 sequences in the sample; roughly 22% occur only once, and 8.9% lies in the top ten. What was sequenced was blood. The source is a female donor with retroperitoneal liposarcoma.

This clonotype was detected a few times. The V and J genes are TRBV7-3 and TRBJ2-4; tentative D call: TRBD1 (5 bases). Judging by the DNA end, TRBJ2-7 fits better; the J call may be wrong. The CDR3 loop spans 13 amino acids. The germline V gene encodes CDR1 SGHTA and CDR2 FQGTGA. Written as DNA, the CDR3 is TGTGCCAGCAGCGAGGACACCTCCTACGAGCAGTACTTC. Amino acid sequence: CASSEDTSYEQYF.

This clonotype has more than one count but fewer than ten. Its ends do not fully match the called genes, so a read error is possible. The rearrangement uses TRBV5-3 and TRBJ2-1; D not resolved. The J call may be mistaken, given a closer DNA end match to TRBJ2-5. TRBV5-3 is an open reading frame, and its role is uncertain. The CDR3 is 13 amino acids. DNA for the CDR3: TGTGCCAGCAGCTTTCCAGGCCAAGAGACCCAGTACTTC. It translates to CASSFPGQETQYF.

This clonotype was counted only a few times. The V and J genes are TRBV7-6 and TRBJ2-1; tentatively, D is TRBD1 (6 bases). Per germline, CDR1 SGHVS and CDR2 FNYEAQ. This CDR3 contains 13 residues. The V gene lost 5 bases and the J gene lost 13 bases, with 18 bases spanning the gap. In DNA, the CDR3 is TGTGCCAGCAGCCAGCAGGGGTGGGAGACCCAGTTCTTC. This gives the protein CASSQQGWETQFF.

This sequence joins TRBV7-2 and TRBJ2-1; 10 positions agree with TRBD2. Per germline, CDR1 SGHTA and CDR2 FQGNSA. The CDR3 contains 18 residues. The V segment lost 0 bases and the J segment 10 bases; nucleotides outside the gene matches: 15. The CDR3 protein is CASSLASSGSSYSYEQFF. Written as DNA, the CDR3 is TGTGCCAGCAGCTTAGCTTCTAGCGGGAGTTCCTACTCCTACGAGCAGTTCTTC.

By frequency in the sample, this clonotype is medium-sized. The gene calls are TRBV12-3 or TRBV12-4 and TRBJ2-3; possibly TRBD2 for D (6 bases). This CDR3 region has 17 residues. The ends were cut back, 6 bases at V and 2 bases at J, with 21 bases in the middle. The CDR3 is CASRLLGGGGFTDTQYF. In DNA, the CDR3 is TGTGCCAGCAGACTCCTCGGGGGTGGCGGGTTCACAGATACGCAGTATTTT.